The table lists the clone carrying this T cell receptor (beta chain) with a few counts. This entry belongs to a study of blood T cell repertoires in COVID-19. Study-wide context: The samples span acute and convalescent COVID-19 from the United States, Italy and Spain.

V lost 6 bases and J lost 6; bases outside the gene matches: 8. The CDR3 runs to 13 residues. CDR1 is SQVTM and CDR2 is ANQGSEA in the germline V gene. As handled by the study authors: Reference gene primer amplification gave estimated nucleated cell counts. Measured with immunoSEQ multiplex PCR; TCRdb has only the in-frame clones, and not every one. V and J calls and clone size are those listed in that table; D and trimming were worked out from the DNA. The profile shows about 98,000 clones, approximately 86% of them singletons. Material: peripheral blood. The chain carries TRBV29-1 and TRBJ1-5, with 7 bases aligning to TRBD1. This sequence was found in a man aged 65-85 years with active or convalescent COVID-19. The CDR3 is CSVVTGVGQPQHF. CDR3 bases: TGCAGCGTGGTCACAGGGGTGGGTCAGCCCCAGCATTTT. Using reference TRBV29-1 and TRBJ1-5 for the parts outside the CDR3, the full variable domain is SAVISQKPSRDICQRGTSLTIQCQVDSQVTMMFWYRQQPGQSLTLIATANQGSEATYESGFVIDKFPISRPNLTFSTLTVSNMSPEDSSIYLCSVVTGVGQPQHFGDGTRLSIL.